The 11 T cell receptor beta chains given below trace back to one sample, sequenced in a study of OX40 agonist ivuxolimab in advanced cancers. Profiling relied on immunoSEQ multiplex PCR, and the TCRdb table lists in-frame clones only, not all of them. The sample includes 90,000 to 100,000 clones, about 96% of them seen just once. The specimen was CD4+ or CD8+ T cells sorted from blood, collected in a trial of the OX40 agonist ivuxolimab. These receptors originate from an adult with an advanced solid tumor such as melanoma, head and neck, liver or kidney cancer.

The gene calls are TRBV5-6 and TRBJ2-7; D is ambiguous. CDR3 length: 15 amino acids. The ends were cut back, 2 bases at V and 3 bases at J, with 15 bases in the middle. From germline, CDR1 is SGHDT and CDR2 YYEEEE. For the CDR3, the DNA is TGTGCCAGCAGCTTTGGCACAGTTAAACTCTACGAGCAGTACTTC. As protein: CASSFGTVKLYEQYF.

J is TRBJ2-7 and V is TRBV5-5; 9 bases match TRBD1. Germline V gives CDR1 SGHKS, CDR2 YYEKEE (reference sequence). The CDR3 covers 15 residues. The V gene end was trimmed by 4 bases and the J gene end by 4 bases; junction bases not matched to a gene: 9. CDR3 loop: CASSRTGVGAYEQYF. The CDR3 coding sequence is TGTGCCAGCAGCAGGACAGGGGTTGGGGCGTACGAGCAGTACTTC.

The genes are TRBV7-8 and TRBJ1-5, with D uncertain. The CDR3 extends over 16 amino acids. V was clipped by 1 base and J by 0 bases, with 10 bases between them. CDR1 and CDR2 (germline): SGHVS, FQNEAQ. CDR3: CASSLDVVYSNQPQHF. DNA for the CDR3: TGTGCCAGCAGCTTAGACGTCGTCTATAGCAATCAGCCCCAGCATTTT.

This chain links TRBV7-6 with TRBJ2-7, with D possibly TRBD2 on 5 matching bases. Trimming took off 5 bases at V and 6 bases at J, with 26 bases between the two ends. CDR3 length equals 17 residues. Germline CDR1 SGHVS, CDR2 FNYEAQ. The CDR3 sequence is CASSPPGVEGSRSEQYF. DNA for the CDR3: TGTGCCAGCAGCCCCCCCGGCGTCGAGGGATCACGCAGCGAGCAGTACTTC.

The CDR3 here is CASSPFGELFF. The CDR3 region has the DNA TGTGCCAGCAGTCCCTTTGGGGAGCTGTTTTTT. The chain joins TRBV28 to TRBJ2-2; D is uncertain. V was pared by 5 bases and J by 8 bases, with 6 bases between. Germline V gene sequence: CDR1 MDHEN, CDR2 SYDVKM. The CDR3 extends over 11 amino acids.

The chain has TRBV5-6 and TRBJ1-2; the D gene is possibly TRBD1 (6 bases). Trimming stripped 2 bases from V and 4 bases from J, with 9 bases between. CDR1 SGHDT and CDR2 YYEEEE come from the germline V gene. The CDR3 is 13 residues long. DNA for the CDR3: TGTGCCAGCAGCTTCAAGGGGGGCTATGGCTACACCTTC. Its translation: CASSFKGGYGYTF. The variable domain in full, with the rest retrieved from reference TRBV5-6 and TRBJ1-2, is DAGVTQSPTHLIKTRGQQVTLRCSPKSGHDTVSWYQQALGQGPQFIFQYYEEEERQRGNFPDRFSGHQFPNYSSELNVNALLLGDSALYLCASSFKGGYGYTFGSGTRLTVV.

The CDR3 sequence: CATSTSGSQTQYF. The CDR3, as DNA: TGTGCCACCAGCACTAGCGGGAGTCAGACCCAGTACTTC. This rearrangement joins TRBV15 to TRBJ2-5, with 10 bases aligning to TRBD2. There are 13 residues in the CDR3. After removal of 4 bases from V and 6 bases from J, the junction contained 2 bases not matched to a gene. In germline, CDR1 is LNHNV, CDR2 YYDKDF (reference sequence).

The CDR3 protein is CASSPVGDTDTQYF. In nucleotides, the CDR3 is TGTGCCAGCAGCCCCGTTGGGGACACAGATACGCAGTATTTT. This chain links TRBV27 with TRBJ2-3; unclear D gene. Trimming stripped 6 bases from V and 2 bases from J, with 12 bases between. The CDR3 runs to 14 residues. The V gene's germline CDR1 is MNHEY and CDR2 SMNVEV (reference sequence).

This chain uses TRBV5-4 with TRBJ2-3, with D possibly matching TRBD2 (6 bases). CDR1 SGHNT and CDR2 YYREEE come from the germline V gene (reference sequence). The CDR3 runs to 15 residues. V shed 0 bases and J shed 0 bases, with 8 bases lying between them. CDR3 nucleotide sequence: TGTGCCAGCAGCTTGGGCGGGGCGAGCACAGATACGCAGTATTTT. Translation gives CASSLGGASTDTQYF.

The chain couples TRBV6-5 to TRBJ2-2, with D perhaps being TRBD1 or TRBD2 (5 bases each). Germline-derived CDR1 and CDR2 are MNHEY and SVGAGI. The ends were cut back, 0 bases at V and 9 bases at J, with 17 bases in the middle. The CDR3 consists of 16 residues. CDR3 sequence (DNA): TGTGCCAGCAGTTACTCAAAGGGACGGGGTAGCCGGGAGCTGTTTTTT. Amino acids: CASSYSKGRGSRELFF.

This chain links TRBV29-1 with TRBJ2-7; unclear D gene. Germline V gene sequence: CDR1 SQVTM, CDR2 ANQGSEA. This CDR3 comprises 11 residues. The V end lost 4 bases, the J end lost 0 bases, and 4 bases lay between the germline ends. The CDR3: CSVVHSYEQYF. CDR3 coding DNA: TGCAGCGTTGTGCACTCCTACGAGCAGTACTTC.